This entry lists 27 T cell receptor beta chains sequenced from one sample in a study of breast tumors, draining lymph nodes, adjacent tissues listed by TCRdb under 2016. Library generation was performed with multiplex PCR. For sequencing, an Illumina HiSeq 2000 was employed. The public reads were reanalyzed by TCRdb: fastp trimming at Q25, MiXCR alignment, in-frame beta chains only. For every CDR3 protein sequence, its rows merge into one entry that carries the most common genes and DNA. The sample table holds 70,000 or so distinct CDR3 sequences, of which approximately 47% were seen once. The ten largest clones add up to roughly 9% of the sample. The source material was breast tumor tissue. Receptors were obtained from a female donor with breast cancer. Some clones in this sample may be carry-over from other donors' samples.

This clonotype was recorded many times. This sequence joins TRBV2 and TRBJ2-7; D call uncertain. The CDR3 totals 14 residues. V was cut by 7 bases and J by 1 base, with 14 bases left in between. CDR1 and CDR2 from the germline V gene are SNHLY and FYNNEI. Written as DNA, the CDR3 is TGTGCCAGCATTTCTGCCCTTGATTCCTACGAGCAGTACTTC. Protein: CASISALDSYEQYF.

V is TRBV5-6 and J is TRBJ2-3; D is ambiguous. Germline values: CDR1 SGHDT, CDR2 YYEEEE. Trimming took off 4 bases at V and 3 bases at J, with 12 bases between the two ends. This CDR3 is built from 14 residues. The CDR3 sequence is CASSTPSGTDTQYF. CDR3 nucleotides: TGTGCCAGCAGCACGCCTTCCGGGACAGATACGCAGTATTTT.

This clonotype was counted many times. In DNA form, the CDR3 reads TGTGCCAGCAGCTCTAGCGGGAGGGCCGGGAATGAGCAGTTCTTC. Amino acid sequence: CASSSSGRAGNEQFF. The chain couples TRBV7-2 to TRBJ2-1; 12 nucleotides line up with TRBD2. After removal of 4 bases from V and 7 bases from J, the junction contained 5 bases not matched to a gene. The CDR3 is made up of 15 amino acids. Per the germline V gene, CDR1 is SGHTA and CDR2 is FQGNSA. Full variable domain (outside the CDR3, taken from reference TRBV7-2 and TRBJ2-1): GAGVSQSPSNKVTEKGKDVELRCDPISGHTALYWYRQSLGQGLEFLIYFQGNSAPDKSGLPSDRFSAERTGGSVSTLTIQRTQQEDSAVYLCASSSSGRAGNEQFFGPGTRLTVL.

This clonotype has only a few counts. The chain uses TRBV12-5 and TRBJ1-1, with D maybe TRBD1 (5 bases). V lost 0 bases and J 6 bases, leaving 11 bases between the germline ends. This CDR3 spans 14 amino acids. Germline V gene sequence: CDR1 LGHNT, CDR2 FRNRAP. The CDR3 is CASGLVPRGPEAFF. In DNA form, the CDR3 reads TGTGCTAGTGGTTTGGTACCTCGGGGCCCTGAAGCTTTCTTT.

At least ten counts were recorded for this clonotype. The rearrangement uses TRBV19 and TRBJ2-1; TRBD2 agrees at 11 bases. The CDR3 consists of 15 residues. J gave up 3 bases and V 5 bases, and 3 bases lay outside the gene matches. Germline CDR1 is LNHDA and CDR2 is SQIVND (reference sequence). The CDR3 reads CASSSTSGGYNEQFF. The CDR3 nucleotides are TGTGCCAGTAGTTCTACTAGCGGGGGCTACAATGAGCAGTTCTTC.

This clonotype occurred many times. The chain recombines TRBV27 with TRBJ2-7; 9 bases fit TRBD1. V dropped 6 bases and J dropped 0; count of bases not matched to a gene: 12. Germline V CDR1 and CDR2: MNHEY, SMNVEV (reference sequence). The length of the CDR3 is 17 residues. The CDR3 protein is CASSFRGPGQGSYEQYF. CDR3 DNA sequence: TGTGCCAGCAGCTTTAGAGGACCGGGACAGGGCTCCTACGAGCAGTACTTC.

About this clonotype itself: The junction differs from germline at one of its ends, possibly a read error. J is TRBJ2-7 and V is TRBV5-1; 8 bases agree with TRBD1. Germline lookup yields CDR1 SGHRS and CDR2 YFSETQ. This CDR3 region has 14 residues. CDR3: CASSIAGGFYERYF. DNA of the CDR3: TGCGCCAGCAGCATCGCAGGGGGCTTCTACGAGCGGTACTTC. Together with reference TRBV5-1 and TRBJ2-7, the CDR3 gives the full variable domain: KAGVTQTPRYLIKTRGQQVTLSCSPISGHRSVSWYQQTPGQGLQFLFEYFSETQRNKGNFPGRFSGRQFSNSRSEMNVSTLELGDSALYLCASSIAGGFYERYFGPGTRLTVT.

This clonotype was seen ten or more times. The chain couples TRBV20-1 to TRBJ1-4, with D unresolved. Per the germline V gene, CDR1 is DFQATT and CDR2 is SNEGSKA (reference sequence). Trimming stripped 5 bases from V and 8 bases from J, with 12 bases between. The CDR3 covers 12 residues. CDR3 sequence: CSALTGSEKLFF. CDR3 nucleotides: TGCAGTGCTTTGACGGGGAGCGAAAAACTGTTTTTT.

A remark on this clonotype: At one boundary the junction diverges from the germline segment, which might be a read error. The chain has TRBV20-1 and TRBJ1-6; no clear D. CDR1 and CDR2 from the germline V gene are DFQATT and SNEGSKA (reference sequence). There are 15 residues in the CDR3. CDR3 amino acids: CCARGALSYTSPLHF. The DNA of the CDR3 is TGCTGTGCTAGAGGAGCACTCTCCTATACTTCACCCCTCCACTTT.

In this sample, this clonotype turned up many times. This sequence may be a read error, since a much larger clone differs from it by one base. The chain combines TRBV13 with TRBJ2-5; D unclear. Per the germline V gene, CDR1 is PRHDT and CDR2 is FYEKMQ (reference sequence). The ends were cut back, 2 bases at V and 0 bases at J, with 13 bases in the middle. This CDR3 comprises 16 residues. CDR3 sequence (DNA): TGTGCCAGCAGCTTACTCGGAGCCAATTACCAAGAGACCCAGTACTTC. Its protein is CASSLLGANYQETQYF.

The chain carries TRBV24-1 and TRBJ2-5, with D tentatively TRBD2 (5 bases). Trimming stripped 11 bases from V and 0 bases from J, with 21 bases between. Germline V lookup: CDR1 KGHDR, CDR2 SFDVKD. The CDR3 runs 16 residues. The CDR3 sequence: CASSQEATGYQETQYF. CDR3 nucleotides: TGTGCCAGCAGCCAAGAGGCGACGGGGTACCAAGAGACCCAGTACTTC.

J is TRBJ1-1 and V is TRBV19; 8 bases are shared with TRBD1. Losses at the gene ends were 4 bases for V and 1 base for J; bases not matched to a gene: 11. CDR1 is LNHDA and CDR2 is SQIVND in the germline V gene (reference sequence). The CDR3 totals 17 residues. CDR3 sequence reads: CASSKSYWTGTNTEAFF. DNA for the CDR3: TGTGCCAGTAGTAAATCTTATTGGACAGGGACGAACACTGAAGCTTTCTTT. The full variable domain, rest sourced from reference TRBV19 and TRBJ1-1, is DGGITQSPKYLFRKEGQNVTLSCEQNLNHDAMYWYRQDPGQGLRLIYYSQIVNDFQKGDIAEGYSVSREKKESFPLTVTSAQKNPTAFYLCASSKSYWTGTNTEAFFGQGTRLTVV.

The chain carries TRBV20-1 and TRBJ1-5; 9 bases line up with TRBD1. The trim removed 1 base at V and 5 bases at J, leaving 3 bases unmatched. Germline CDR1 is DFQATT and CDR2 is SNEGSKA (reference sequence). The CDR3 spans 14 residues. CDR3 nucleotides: TGCAGTGCTAGAGGACAGGGGGGGCATCAGCCCCAGCATTTT. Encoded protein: CSARGQGGHQPQHF.

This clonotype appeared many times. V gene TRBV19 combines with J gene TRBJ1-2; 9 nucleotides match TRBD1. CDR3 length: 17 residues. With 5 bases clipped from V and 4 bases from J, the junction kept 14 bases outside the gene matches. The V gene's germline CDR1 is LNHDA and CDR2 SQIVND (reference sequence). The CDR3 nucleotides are TGTGCCAGTAGTCCTGGGACAGGGTCGGATCTCCTCTATGGCTACACCTTC. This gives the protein CASSPGTGSDLLYGYTF.

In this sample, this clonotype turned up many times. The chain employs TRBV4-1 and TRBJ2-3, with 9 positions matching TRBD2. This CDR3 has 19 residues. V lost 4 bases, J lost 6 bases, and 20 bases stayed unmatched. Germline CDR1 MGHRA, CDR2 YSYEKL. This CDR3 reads CASSPQGAGGLGHGDTQYF. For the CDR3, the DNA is TGCGCCAGCAGCCCCCAAGGAGCGGGGGGCTTGGGGCACGGTGATACGCAGTATTTT.

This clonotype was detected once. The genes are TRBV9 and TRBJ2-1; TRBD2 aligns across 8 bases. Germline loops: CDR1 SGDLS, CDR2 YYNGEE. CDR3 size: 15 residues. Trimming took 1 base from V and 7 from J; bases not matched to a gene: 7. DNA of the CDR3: TGTGCCAGCAGCGTATTCGGGGGGGCCGGGAATGAGCAGTTCTTC. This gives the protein CASSVFGGAGNEQFF.

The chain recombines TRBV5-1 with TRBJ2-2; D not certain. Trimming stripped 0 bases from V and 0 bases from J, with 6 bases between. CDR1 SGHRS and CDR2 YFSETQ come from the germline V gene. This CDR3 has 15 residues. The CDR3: CASSLAQANTGELFF. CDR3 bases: TGCGCCAGCAGCTTGGCTCAGGCGAACACCGGGGAGCTGTTTTTT.

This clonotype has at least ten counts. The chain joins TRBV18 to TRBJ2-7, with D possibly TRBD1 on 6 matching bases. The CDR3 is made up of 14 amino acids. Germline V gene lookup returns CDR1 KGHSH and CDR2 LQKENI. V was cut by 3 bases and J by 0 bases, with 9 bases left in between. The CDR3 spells CASSPGQISYEQYF. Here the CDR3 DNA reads TGTGCCAGCTCACCCGGACAGATCTCCTACGAGCAGTACTTC.

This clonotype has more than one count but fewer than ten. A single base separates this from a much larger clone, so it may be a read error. The chain's CDR3 is CASSFQIGLNSPLHF. DNA of the CDR3: TGTGCCAGCAGTTTCCAGATAGGACTTAATTCACCCCTCCACTTT. This sequence joins TRBV27 and TRBJ1-6; D not certain. This CDR3 has 15 residues. Trimming took 3 bases from V and 6 from J, leaving 12 bases between them. Germline values: CDR1 MNHEY, CDR2 SMNVEV (reference sequence).

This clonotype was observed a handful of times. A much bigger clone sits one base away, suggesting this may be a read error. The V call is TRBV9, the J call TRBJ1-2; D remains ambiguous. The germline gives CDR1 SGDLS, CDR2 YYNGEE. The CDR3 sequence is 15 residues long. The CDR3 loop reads CASSVERVTTYGSTF. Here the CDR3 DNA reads TGTGCCAGCAGCGTAGAAAGAGTCACTACCTATGGCTCCACCTTC.

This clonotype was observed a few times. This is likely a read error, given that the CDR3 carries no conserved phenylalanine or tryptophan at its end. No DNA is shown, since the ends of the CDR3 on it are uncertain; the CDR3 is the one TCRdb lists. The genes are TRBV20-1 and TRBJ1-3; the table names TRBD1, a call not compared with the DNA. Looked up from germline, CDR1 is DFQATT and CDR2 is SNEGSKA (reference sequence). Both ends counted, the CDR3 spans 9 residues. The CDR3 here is CSAGHREGI.

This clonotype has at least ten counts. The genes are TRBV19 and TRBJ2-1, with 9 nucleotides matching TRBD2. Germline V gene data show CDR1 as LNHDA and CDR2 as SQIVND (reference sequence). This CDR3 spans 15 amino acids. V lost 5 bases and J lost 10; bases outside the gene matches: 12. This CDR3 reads CASSLGTSSPPEQFF. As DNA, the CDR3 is TGTGCCAGTAGTTTGGGGACTAGCTCTCCCCCCGAGCAGTTCTTC.

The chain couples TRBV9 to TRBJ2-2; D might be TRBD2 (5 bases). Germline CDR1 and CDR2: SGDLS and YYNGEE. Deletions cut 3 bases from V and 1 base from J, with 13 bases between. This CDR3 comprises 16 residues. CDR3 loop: CASSAEAGLNTGELFF. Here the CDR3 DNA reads TGTGCCAGCAGCGCCGAGGCGGGCTTGAACACCGGGGAGCTGTTTTTT.

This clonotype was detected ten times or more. Here the CDR3 DNA reads TGTGCCAGCAGCCAAGAGGGCCCCGTGGCGGAACTGTTTTTT. Translating it yields CASSQEGPVAELFF. The chain recombines TRBV4-2 with TRBJ1-4, with D unresolved. This CDR3 contains 14 residues. Trimming stripped 0 bases from V and 12 bases from J, with 14 bases between. Germline CDR1 and CDR2: LGHNA and YNFKEQ.

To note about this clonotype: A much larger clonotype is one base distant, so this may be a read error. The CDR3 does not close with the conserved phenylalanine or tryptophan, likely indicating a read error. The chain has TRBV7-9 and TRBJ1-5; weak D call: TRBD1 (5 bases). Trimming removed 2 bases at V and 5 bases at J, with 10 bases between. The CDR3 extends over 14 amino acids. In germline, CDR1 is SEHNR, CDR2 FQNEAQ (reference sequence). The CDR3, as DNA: TGTGCCAGCAGCTTACAGGGTTTCTATCAGCCCCAGCATCTT. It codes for CASSLQGFYQPQHL.

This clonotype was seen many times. CDR3 DNA: TGTGCCAGCAGCCGGACAGGCATGGGTCAGCCCCAGCATTTT. Translation gives CASSRTGMGQPQHF. The J gene is TRBJ1-5, the V gene TRBV9; 7 bases are a match to TRBD1. Per germline, CDR1 SGDLS and CDR2 YYNGEE. The CDR3 has 14 residues. J lost 6 bases, V lost 4 bases, and 7 bases had no gene match. The entire variable domain, with the rest obtained from reference TRBV9 and TRBJ1-5, is as follows: DSGVTQTPKHLITATGQRVTLRCSPRSGDLSVYWYQQSLDQGLQFLIQYYNGEERAKGNILERFSAQQFPDLHSELNLSSLELGDSALYFCASSRTGMGQPQHFGDGTRLSIL.

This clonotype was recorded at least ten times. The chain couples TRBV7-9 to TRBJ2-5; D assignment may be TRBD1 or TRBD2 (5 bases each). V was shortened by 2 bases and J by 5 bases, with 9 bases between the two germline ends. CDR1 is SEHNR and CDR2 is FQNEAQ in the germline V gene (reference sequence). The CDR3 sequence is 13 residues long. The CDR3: CASSLSGPETQYF. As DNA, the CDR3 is TGTGCCAGCAGCTTATCGGGACCGGAGACCCAGTACTTC.